The present T cell receptor (beta chain) was sequenced within a study of T cell changes during pregnancy in multiple sclerosis. Germline V gives CDR1 SGHRS, CDR2 YFSETQ. The CDR3 runs to 14 residues. Trimming left V 2 bases short and J 3 bases short, with 12 bases between. Data came from immunoSEQ multiplex PCR; TCRdb stores just in-frame clones and leaves some out. This repertoire shows more than 85,000 clones, more than 80% found once; its top ten account for 1.2%. The sample in question was peripheral blood, obtained in the second trimester of pregnancy. The source is a female donor with multiple sclerosis, enrolled in a pregnancy study. The chain carries TRBV5-1 and TRBJ2-7; a weak D match, TRBD1 (7 bases). CDR3 DNA sequence: TGCGCCAGCAGCTTTCAGGGGGGAAGCTACGAGCAGTACTTC. Translated: CASSFQGGSYEQYF.